Below, one T cell receptor (beta chain) is given with its context. Antigen unknown. These data belong to a study of T cell responses to AZD1222 COVID-19 vaccine. Across the whole study: Some second doses came at about 4 weeks and others at about 12 weeks; these were pooled. Findings of the study overall: Repertoires were sampled only after the peak T cell response. Regions left unmutated in variants are reportedly the target of nearly half of spike-specific TCRs. Across spike, vaccine-associated CD4 TCRs were found, dominant at 160-218 and 743-854.

Germline V lookup: CDR1 LNHDA, CDR2 SQIVND (reference sequence). V dropped 6 bases and J dropped 2 bases, with 10 bases sitting between them. This CDR3 has 13 amino acids. Profiling relied on immunoSEQ multiplex PCR, and the TCRdb table lists in-frame clones only, not all of them. Of about 150,000 clones in the sample, 90% were seen once. The receptor was derived from an adult in good health. The chain joins TRBV19 to TRBJ1-2; D unresolved. Source: peripheral blood, taken on day 0 of AZD1222 vaccination. The chain's CDR3 is CASSATDNYGYTF. In nucleotides, the CDR3 is TGTGCCAGTAGCGCGACGGACAACTATGGCTACACCTTC.